What follows describes a single TCR beta chain. This record comes from a study of CD8 T cells in Susac syndrome. Reverse transcription of 0.5 to 1 ug RNA used random hexamers. TCRdb itself ran the immunoSEQ multiplex PCR reads through MiXCR, one entry per CDR3 protein. The sample lists under 95,000 distinct CDR3 sequences; roughly 94% were seen once. CDR1 is SEHNR, CDR2 FQNEAQ, per germline (reference sequence). V gave up 5 bases and J gave up 4 bases; unmatched junction bases: 10. The CDR3 sequence is 15 residues long. The sample was CD4+ T cells from PBMCs. The sequence came from a human donor with Susac syndrome. The chain is built from TRBV7-9 and TRBJ2-5, with TRBD1 identical over 7 bases. The CDR3 nucleotides read TGTGCCAGCAGCGAAAGACAGGGCGGCGTAGAGACCCAGTACTTC. It is translated as CASSERQGGVETQYF.